This T cell receptor (beta chain) was sequenced during a study of CD8 T cells in Susac syndrome. Regarding the study as a whole: Individuals included in the TCR sequencing and HLA analysis were acknowledged by the study to be relatively few in number.

V was clipped by 0 bases and J by 0 bases, with 7 bases between them. The CDR3 consists of 15 residues. From germline, CDR1 is SGHRS and CDR2 YFSETQ. A note on this clonotype: Its matching antigen is unknown.

Reverse transcription of about 0.5 to 1 ug RNA was carried out with random hexamers. A multiplex approach, immunoSEQ multiplex PCR, amplified TCR beta CDR3 across 54 Vbeta and 13 Jbeta. From the immunoSEQ multiplex PCR reads, TCRdb called clonotypes with MiXCR, one entry per CDR3 protein. The table shows 150,000 to 200,000 distinct CDR3 sequences, with around 94% occurring only once. The T cells that were sequenced for TCR beta were CD8+ and CD4+ cells from blood. The genes are TRBV5-1 and TRBJ2-1; D is ambiguous. This TCR derives from a human donor in good health. Source material: CD4+ T cells from PBMCs. In DNA form, the CDR3 reads TGCGCCAGCAGCTTGGATGGGAACTCCTACAATGAGCAGTTCTTC. Its translation: CASSLDGNSYNEQFF.